Reported below is one T cell receptor beta chain. Its binding antigen is unknown. Qualities for individual bases were not recorded, and no much larger clone is one base off. TCRB and TCRAD loci were amplified from a standardized quantity of quality-controlled genomic DNA using the immunoSEQ multiplex PCR assay. The amplicons spanned the V(D)J region and were long enough to cover the CDR3 and allow V and J genes to be identified. Amplicon sequencing was performed on an Illumina platform through the commercial immunoSEQ service. The published analysis was carried out like this. Corrections for primer bias and sequencing errors followed previously described methods, while TCRAD and TCRB definitions were based on the IMGT database. The repertoires were analysed using immunoSEQ Analyzer 3.0 and VDJTools for basic statistics, V/J segment usage, diversity estimates, rarefaction and pairwise overlap. To estimate diversity, the Chao1, ChaoE, Efron-Thisted, Shannon and inverse Simpson indices were applied, and diversity was also estimated on datasets down-sampled to the smallest sample. Repertoire overlap was assessed by strict matching of CDR3 nucleotide sequence, V gene and J gene, and clustering was done by Jaccard-based multidimensional scaling. TCRdb provides this immuneACCESS table in a form limited to in-frame rearrangements. Some clones are lacking; in checked studies, under half of them reflect an unresolved V gene, and why the rest are absent is not known. Clone size and the V and J calls come from that table; the DNA yielded D and trimming. Here the sample has some 50,000 clones; around 95% occur a single time. The ten largest clones represent about 0.16% of the sample.

These data come from a study of human thymus T cells (dated by TCRdb to 2020 to 2022). Study-wide context: The study used seven to nine infant thymus samples plus four related peripheral blood samples to characterize TCR alpha and beta repertoires. The infant donors were roughly 7 to 250 days old, and the cohort included several males and a couple of females. Broad study findings and their caveats: Biased V and J gene segment usage appeared to be present in both thymic and peripheral blood repertoires. On average, thymus samples gave roughly 740,000 unique TCRB clonotypes, whereas blood samples gave about 84,000.

CDR3 length: 15 amino acids, cysteine to phenylalanine. Just CDR3 DNA is preserved here, 45 bases in frame from base 1. Trimming takes 4 bases off V and 4 bases off J; junction bases not matched to a gene: 10. CDR1 and CDR2, looked up from the germline V gene, are SQVTM and ANQGSEA. In Finland, the donors were immunologically healthy infants who were having open corrective cardiac surgery for congenital heart defects. During surgery, a small roughly 0.5-1 mL aliquot of peripheral blood was collected from four of the eight donors. Genomic DNA from blood samples was extracted from all available leukocytes rather than from a fixed cell number. ACK lysis buffer was used to clear erythrocytes from the blood, and the leukocytes were then kept as pellets at -70 degrees C. A QIAsymphony instrument was used to extract genomic DNA from frozen cell pellets.

The sequencing sample was made of blood. This clonotype was obtained from a girl less than two years old with a congenital heart defect but otherwise immunologically healthy. Recombination connected TRBV29-1 to TRBJ1-2, and 9 junctional nucleotides match TRBD1. The CDR3 protein sequence reads: CSVVSLRDRAYGYTF. The nucleotides are TGCAGCGTTGTCAGCCTTCGGGACAGGGCCTATGGCTACACCTTC.